This TCR beta chain was sequenced for a study of control samples from healthy donors and cancer patients. V lost 2 bases and J lost 2, with 10 bases in between. CDR3 size: 14 residues. Germline V lookup: CDR1 SGHTA, CDR2 FQGNSA. Measured with immunoSEQ multiplex PCR; TCRdb has only the in-frame clones, and not every one. The sample shows roughly 120,000 clones, 85% to 90% of them seen only once. The genes are TRBV7-2 and TRBJ2-7; D unclear. The source is a woman aged 45-60 years with colorectal cancer. Sequenced sample: PBMCs. The CDR3 nucleotides are TGTGCCAGCAGCTTAAAGTCTGAGACCTACGAGCAGTACTTC. This encodes CASSLKSETYEQYF.